This T cell receptor (beta chain) came from a study of human T cells and chemical hapten exposure. Study as a whole: Patients were given diphenylcyclopropenone on the scalp weekly across the approximately 22-week study.

Time point meaning: patch test 2, 6 weeks after DPC sensitization. Regarding treatment: therapeutic diphenylcyclopropenone sensitization with weekly scalp DPC. The CDR3 sequence is 19 residues long. Germline assignment: CDR1 SGHAT and CDR2 FQNNGV. The J segment lost 4 bases and the V segment lost 5 bases, leaving 15 bases of the junction unmatched. For the library, individual cDNA molecules each received unique molecular identifiers. From the RACE reads, TCRdb called clonotypes with MiXCR, one entry per CDR3 protein. The sample lists 350,000 to 400,000 distinct CDR3 sequences; roughly 6.3% were seen once.

The sequencing used whole blood, collected in connection with sensitization to the hapten diphenylcyclopropenone (DPC). The clonotype originates from a woman aged 18-29 years with alopecia areata. Some clones in this sample may be carry-over from other donors' samples. This chain connects TRBV11-2 to TRBJ1-4; the match to TRBD1 covers 11 bases. CDR3 in amino acids: CASSPRPRDRGRDNEKLFF. CDR3 in DNA: TGTGCCAGCAGCCCCCGCCCCCGGGACAGGGGGAGAGATAATGAAAAACTGTTTTTT.